These 32 T cell receptor beta chains originate from one sample sequenced in a study of glioma-infiltrating T cells after dendritic cell vaccination. Method: immunoSEQ multiplex PCR; TCRdb's copy keeps in-frame clones and lacks some. Among some 78,000 clones, 85% were seen once, and the ten largest hold around 9.3%. The time point: after dendritic cell vaccination, including at tumor progression/relapse. The specimen was blood, collected after dendritic cell vaccination. Receptors originate from a human donor with glioblastoma.

The chain uses TRBV29-1 and TRBJ2-1, with a weak D call TRBD2 (6 bases). CDR1 SQVTM and CDR2 ANQGSEA come from the germline V gene. The V gene lost 3 bases and the J gene lost 0 bases, with 12 bases spanning the gap. CDR3 length: 15 amino acids. CDR3 DNA: TGCAGCGTTGAGGCGGGGACCTACTCCTACAATGAGCAGTTCTTC. Amino acids: CSVEAGTYSYNEQFF.

This chain joins TRBV18 and TRBJ1-2; D uncertain. The ends were cut back, 6 bases at V and 0 bases at J, with 14 bases in the middle. Per the germline V gene, CDR1 is KGHSH and CDR2 is LQKENI. The CDR3 is made up of 15 amino acids. This chain's CDR3 is CASSLIDTTNYGYTF. CDR3 sequence (DNA): TGTGCCAGCTCTCTCATCGACACGACTAACTATGGCTACACCTTC.

The chain links TRBV4-1 to TRBJ2-1; 11 bases align to TRBD2. After removal of 1 base from V and 9 bases from J, the junction contained 11 bases not matched to a gene. Germline CDR1 and CDR2: MGHRA and YSYEKL. The CDR3 has 17 residues. In nucleotides, the CDR3 is TGCGCCAGCAGCCAAGCCCTACTAGCGGGAGAGAGAAGTGAGCAGTTCTTC. As protein: CASSQALLAGERSEQFF.

J is TRBJ2-1 and V is TRBV5-4, with a tentative D call TRBD1 (6 bases). The V gene lost 3 bases and the J gene lost 14 bases, with 12 bases spanning the gap. This CDR3 is 11 amino acids long. In germline, CDR1 is SGHNT, CDR2 YYREEE (reference sequence). CDR3 sequence (DNA): TGTGCCAGCAGCTCCGGGACACTGGAGTTCTTC. It specifies CASSSGTLEFF.

The V call is TRBV9, the J call TRBJ2-1, with TRBD2 matching 15 bases. The CDR3 sequence is 20 residues long. Germline CDR1 and CDR2: SGDLS and YYNGEE. The V segment lost 4 bases and the J segment 3 bases; nucleotides outside the gene matches: 14. The CDR3 DNA follows: TGTGCCAGCAGCCCAACGGGACTAGCGGGAGGCCCCAACAACTACAATGAGCAGTTCTTC. This encodes CASSPTGLAGGPNNYNEQFF.

The chain recombines TRBV7-9 with TRBJ1-2; tentative D call: TRBD1 (5 bases). CDR3 length equals 15 residues. Per germline, CDR1 SEHNR and CDR2 FQNEAQ (reference sequence). Trimming cost V 5 bases and J 8 bases, with 21 bases left between them. Here the CDR3 DNA reads TGTGCCAGCAGCCCCCCCGGGACTCGGGCGTTGGGCTACACCTTC. Its protein is CASSPPGTRALGYTF.

The chain couples TRBV19 to TRBJ1-5; 9 bases match TRBD1. V was clipped by 1 base and J by 1 base; unmatched bases: 5. The CDR3 is made up of 17 amino acids. Germline-derived CDR1 and CDR2 are LNHDA and SQIVND (reference sequence). The CDR3 is CASSIGTGGESNQPQHF. CDR3 nucleotide sequence: TGTGCCAGTAGTATAGGAACAGGGGGCGAGAGCAATCAGCCCCAGCATTTT.

V usage is TRBV29-1 and J usage is TRBJ2-1; D might be TRBD2 (5 bases). The CDR3 extends over 17 amino acids. Trimming took 4 bases from V and 0 from J, leaving 19 bases between them. Germline V gene sequence: CDR1 SQVTM, CDR2 ANQGSEA. In DNA form, the CDR3 reads TGCAGCGTTGTTATTTCAGTGGACTTGAGCTCCTACAATGAGCAGTTCTTC. This sequence encodes CSVVISVDLSSYNEQFF.

This chain joins TRBV6-1 and TRBJ2-7; a possible D gene is TRBD2 (6 bases). The germline V gene has CDR1 MNHNS and CDR2 SASEGT. This CDR3 is built from 13 residues. Trimming stripped 8 bases from V and 0 bases from J, with 11 bases between. CDR3 in DNA: TGTGCCAGCGGATGGGGGGACTCCTACGAGCAGTACTTC. Its translation is CASGWGDSYEQYF.

In this sample, this clone turned up once. The identical CDR3 is also encoded by other nucleotide sequences in the sample. The chain links TRBV18 to TRBJ2-3; a weak D match, TRBD2 (6 bases). Germline CDR1 KGHSH, CDR2 LQKENI. The germline V and J ends were trimmed by 3 bases and 3 bases, with 13 bases remaining between them. This CDR3 has 15 residues. The CDR3 DNA reads as TGTGCCAGCTCACCTTTGGGGGGACGGACAGATACGCAGTATTTT. Translation gives CASSPLGGRTDTQYF.

This chain uses TRBV6-6 with TRBJ1-5; D gene uncertain. Germline CDR1 reads MNHNY; CDR2 reads SVGAGI (reference sequence). The V end was cut by 3 bases, the J end by 0 bases, with 12 bases between. The CDR3 covers 16 residues. The DNA of the CDR3 is TGTGCCAGCAGTTATACGGGGATCCTTAGCAATCAGCCCCAGCATTTT. Translated, it gives CASSYTGILSNQPQHF.

J is TRBJ2-5 and V is TRBV19; the D gene is possibly TRBD1 (6 bases). The J call may be wrong; the DNA end is better matched by TRBJ2-7. This CDR3 region has 13 residues. Germline CDR1 is LNHDA and CDR2 is SQIVND (reference sequence). In nucleotides, the CDR3 is TGTGCCAGCTCTCAGGGGTATTCCTACGAGCAGTACTTC. It yields the protein CASSQGYSYEQYF.

The chain combines TRBV15 with TRBJ2-7; 11 nucleotides align to TRBD2. From germline, CDR1 is LNHNV and CDR2 YYDKDF (reference sequence). V gave up 6 bases and J gave up 0 bases; unmatched junction bases: 13. The CDR3 is 18 amino acids. The CDR3, as DNA: TGTGCCACCAGAGGAGGGACTAGCGGCCTAAAGAGCTCCTACGAGCAGTACTTC. Its translation is CATRGGTSGLKSSYEQYF.

This clone showed up just a few times. V and J are TRBV13 and TRBJ1-1; a possible D gene is TRBD1 (5 bases). The CDR3 is made up of 17 amino acids. CDR1 and CDR2 (germline): PRHDT, FYEKMQ (reference sequence). V lost 1 base and J 4 bases, leaving 19 bases between the germline ends. CDR3 DNA sequence: TGTGCCAGCAGCTTAGAGGTAATAGGGGCGGATGGCACTGAAGCTTTCTTT. As protein: CASSLEVIGADGTEAFF. Looking up the rest from reference TRBV13 and TRBJ1-1 gives the full variable domain: AAGVIQSPRHLIKEKRETATLKCYPIPRHDTVYWYQQGPGQDPQFLISFYEKMQSDKGSIPDRFSAQQFSDYHSELNMSSLELGDSALYFCASSLEVIGADGTEAFFGQGTRLTVV.

The chain links TRBV9 to TRBJ1-3, with unresolved D. Trimming took 0 bases from V and 8 from J, leaving 18 bases between them. The germline gives CDR1 SGDLS, CDR2 YYNGEE. This CDR3 has 16 amino acids. The CDR3 nucleotides are TGTGCCAGCAGCGTAGCTAACGAAGCCTACGGGGACACCATATATTTT. This translates into CASSVANEAYGDTIYF.

V gene TRBV6-5 combines with J gene TRBJ1-2; unclear D gene. V lost 4 bases and J lost 2, with 11 bases in between. The germline V gene has CDR1 MNHEY and CDR2 SVGAGI. The CDR3 spans 14 residues. In DNA form, the CDR3 reads TGTGCCAGCAGTTCCGGAGACGGCAACTATGGCTACACCTTC. Translated, it gives CASSSGDGNYGYTF.

The chain has TRBV5-1 and TRBJ2-5, with 13 positions matching TRBD2. J gave up 5 bases and V 1 base, and 8 bases lay outside the gene matches. This CDR3 is 17 amino acids long. Germline lookup yields CDR1 SGHRS and CDR2 YFSETQ. The CDR3, as DNA: TGCGCCAGCAGCTTGCACGGGACTAGCGGGGTTCCGGAGACCCAGTACTTC. Amino acid sequence: CASSLHGTSGVPETQYF. Combining the CDR3 with reference TRBV5-1 and TRBJ2-5 gives the whole variable domain KAGVTQTPRYLIKTRGQQVTLSCSPISGHRSVSWYQQTPGQGLQFLFEYFSETQRNKGNFPGRFSGRQFSNSRSEMNVSTLELGDSALYLCASSLHGTSGVPETQYFGPGTRLLVL.

The V and J genes are TRBV28 and TRBJ1-1; no firm D call. CDR1 and CDR2 from the germline V gene are MDHEN and SYDVKM. This CDR3 has 12 amino acids. The V end lost 5 bases, the J end lost 7 bases, and 11 bases lay between the germline ends. CDR3 bases: TGTGCCAGCAGTAGGAGTAAAATTGAAGCTTTCTTT. Translated: CASSRSKIEAFF.

This chain joins TRBV25-1 and TRBJ1-2, with TRBD1 as a possible D gene (5 bases). V lost 3 bases and J lost 2, with 7 bases in between. From germline, CDR1 is MGHDK and CDR2 SYGVNS. The CDR3 is 13 residues long. Here the CDR3 DNA reads TGTGCCAGCAGTGATCAGGGCAACTATGGCTACACCTTC. Its translation is CASSDQGNYGYTF.

This clone was recorded only once. J is TRBJ2-2 and V is TRBV5-1; the D gene is possibly TRBD2 (5 bases). The length of the CDR3 is 15 residues. Trimming cost V 1 base and J 4 bases, with 11 bases left between them. CDR1 SGHRS and CDR2 YFSETQ come from the germline V gene. For the CDR3, the DNA is TGCGCCAGCAGCTTGCCGATGGCGGGCACCGGGGAGCTGTTTTTT. Protein: CASSLPMAGTGELFF.

This clone was observed a few times. This rearrangement joins TRBV5-1 to TRBJ1-1; no clear D gene. The CDR3 runs to 14 residues. The V gene's germline CDR1 is SGHRS and CDR2 YFSETQ. Trimming removed 0 bases at V and 1 base at J, with 7 bases between. CDR3 in DNA: TGCGCCAGCAGCTTGGCATGGCCGAACACTGAAGCTTTCTTT. Translated, it gives CASSLAWPNTEAFF.

The genes are TRBV2 and TRBJ1-4; D gene uncertain. The V end lost 8 bases, the J end lost 0 bases, and 13 bases lay between the germline ends. Germline CDR1 SNHLY, CDR2 FYNNEI. This CDR3 is built from 15 residues. CDR3 residues: CASRPEQTTNEKLFF. CDR3 DNA: TGTGCCAGCCGGCCGGAACAGACAACTAATGAAAAACTGTTTTTT.

V is TRBV30 and J is TRBJ2-2; 9 bases line up with TRBD1. Germline V gene data show CDR1 as GTSNPN and CDR2 as SVGIG (reference sequence). The CDR3 has 16 residues. The V and J ends lost 3 bases and 7 bases, in that order; junction bases with no gene match: 12. CDR3 region: CAWRGMGQGGLGELFF. The DNA of the CDR3 is TGTGCCTGGAGGGGGATGGGACAGGGTGGTCTCGGGGAGCTGTTTTTT.

The genes are TRBV5-4 and TRBJ1-1, with unresolved D. Germline values: CDR1 SGHNT, CDR2 YYREEE (reference sequence). This CDR3 comprises 11 residues. V was trimmed by 4 bases and J by 9 bases, leaving 10 bases between them. CDR3 nucleotide sequence: TGTGCCAGCAGCCCCGGAGGGAAAGCTTTCTTT. It specifies CASSPGGKAFF.

The chain combines TRBV7-3 with TRBJ2-3; tentative D call: TRBD2 (6 bases). Trimming took 5 bases from V and 2 from J, leaving 11 bases between them. The CDR3 is 14 amino acids. The V gene's germline CDR1 is SGHTA and CDR2 FQGTGA. DNA of the CDR3: TGTGCCAGCAGCCCGGGACTTACCACAGATACGCAGTATTTT. Translated, it gives CASSPGLTTDTQYF.

This chain connects TRBV28 to TRBJ1-2; 7 nucleotides match TRBD1. Germline CDR1 reads MDHEN; CDR2 reads SYDVKM. The CDR3 is 13 amino acids. Losses at the gene ends were 5 bases for V and 4 bases for J; bases not matched to a gene: 4. In nucleotides, the CDR3 is TGTGCCAGCAGTCGACAGGGTGCCTATGGCTACACCTTC. Residues: CASSRQGAYGYTF.

The V gene is TRBV5-1, the J gene TRBJ2-2; TRBD1 is a possible D gene (5 bases). Per germline, CDR1 SGHRS and CDR2 YFSETQ. The ends were cut back, 0 bases at V and 2 bases at J, with 8 bases in the middle. The CDR3 is 15 amino acids. The DNA of the CDR3 is TGCGCCAGCAGCTTGGCCGACAGAAACACCGGGGAGCTGTTTTTT. Translating gives CASSLADRNTGELFF. Filled out from reference TRBV5-1 and TRBJ2-2, the complete variable domain reads KAGVTQTPRYLIKTRGQQVTLSCSPISGHRSVSWYQQTPGQGLQFLFEYFSETQRNKGNFPGRFSGRQFSNSRSEMNVSTLELGDSALYLCASSLADRNTGELFFGEGSRLTVL.

The chain links TRBV10-3 to TRBJ2-4; D is unclear. CDR3 size: 16 residues. CDR1 is ENHRY and CDR2 is SYGVKD in the germline V gene. V was shortened by 2 bases and J by 0 bases, with 11 bases between the two germline ends. Here the CDR3 DNA reads TGTGCCATCAGTGAGCTGGGCCTATTAGCCAAAAACATTCAGTACTTC. It yields the protein CAISELGLLAKNIQYF.

The genes are TRBV6-1 and TRBJ1-1; D remains ambiguous. The CDR3 is 14 amino acids. Looked up from germline, CDR1 is MNHNS and CDR2 is SASEGT. Trimming took 6 bases from V and 0 from J, leaving 11 bases between them. CDR3 protein: CASSHGLVNTEAFF. The CDR3 DNA reads TGTGCCAGCAGCCATGGACTGGTGAACACTGAAGCTTTCTTT.

The chain employs TRBV7-9 and TRBJ2-7, with D possibly TRBD2 on 5 matching bases. Germline loops: CDR1 SEHNR, CDR2 FQNEAQ (reference sequence). This CDR3 is 13 amino acids long. Trimming shortened V by 5 bases and J by 2 bases, and 10 bases separated the two germline ends. CDR3 protein: CASSIRDAYEQYF. CDR3 sequence (DNA): TGTGCCAGCAGCATCCGGGATGCCTACGAGCAGTACTTC.

The genes are TRBV5-6 and TRBJ1-1; D perhaps matches TRBD1 (5 bases). The V end was cut by 0 bases, the J end by 3 bases, with 6 bases between. Germline V gene data show CDR1 as SGHDT and CDR2 as YYEEEE. CDR3 length equals 13 residues. The CDR3, as DNA: TGTGCCAGCAGCTTGGCCAGGGACACTGAAGCTTTCTTT. This encodes CASSLARDTEAFF.

The DNA for the CDR3 is TGTGCCAGCAGACTTACTAGCGGGATCAGCACAGATACGCAGTATTTT. This encodes CASRLTSGISTDTQYF. V usage is TRBV7-2 and J usage is TRBJ2-3; 10 nucleotides match TRBD2. The CDR3 contains 16 residues. After removal of 6 bases from V and 0 bases from J, the junction contained 6 bases not matched to a gene. CDR1 and CDR2 from the germline V gene are SGHTA and FQGNSA.